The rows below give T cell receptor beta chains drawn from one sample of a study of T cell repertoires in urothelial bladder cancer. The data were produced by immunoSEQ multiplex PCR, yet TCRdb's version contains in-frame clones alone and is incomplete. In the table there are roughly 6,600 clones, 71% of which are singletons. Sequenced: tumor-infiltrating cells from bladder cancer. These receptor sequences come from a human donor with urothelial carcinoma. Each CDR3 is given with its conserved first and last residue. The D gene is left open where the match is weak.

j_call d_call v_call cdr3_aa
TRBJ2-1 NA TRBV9 CASSWAGSGNNEQFF
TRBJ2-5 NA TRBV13 CASSLGLQETQYF
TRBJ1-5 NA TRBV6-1 CASSEGLMSNQPQHF
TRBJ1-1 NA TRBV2 CASQMETEAFF
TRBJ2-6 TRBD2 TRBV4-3 CAHGGKRKASGGLFAGANVLTF
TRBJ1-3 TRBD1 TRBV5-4 CASSSTGAGNTIYF
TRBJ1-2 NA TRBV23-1 CASTPGGSDRCYNYGYTF
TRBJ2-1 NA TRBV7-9 CASSLAPGTYNEQFF
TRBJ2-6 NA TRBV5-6 CASSLERGPPAGANVLTF
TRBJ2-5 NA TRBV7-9 CASSLRNFQETQYF
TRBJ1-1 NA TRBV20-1 CSARDLGAFF
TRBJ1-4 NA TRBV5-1 CASSPTEYATNEKLFF
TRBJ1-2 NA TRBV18 CASSPPSVNYGYTF
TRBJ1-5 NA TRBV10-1 CASSDRVAGLIYQPQHF
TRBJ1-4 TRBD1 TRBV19 CASRTGTGLFF
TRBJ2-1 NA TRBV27 CASSVRGSYNEQFF
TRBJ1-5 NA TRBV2 CASSSNTRQLNQPQHF
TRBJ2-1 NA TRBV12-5 CASGPDRLEQFF
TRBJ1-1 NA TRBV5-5 CASSLFPSGNTEAFF
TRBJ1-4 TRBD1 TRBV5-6 CASSVGQVGEKLFF
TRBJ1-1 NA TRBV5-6 CASSLYSEAFF
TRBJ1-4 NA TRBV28 CASRGAGGLEKLFF